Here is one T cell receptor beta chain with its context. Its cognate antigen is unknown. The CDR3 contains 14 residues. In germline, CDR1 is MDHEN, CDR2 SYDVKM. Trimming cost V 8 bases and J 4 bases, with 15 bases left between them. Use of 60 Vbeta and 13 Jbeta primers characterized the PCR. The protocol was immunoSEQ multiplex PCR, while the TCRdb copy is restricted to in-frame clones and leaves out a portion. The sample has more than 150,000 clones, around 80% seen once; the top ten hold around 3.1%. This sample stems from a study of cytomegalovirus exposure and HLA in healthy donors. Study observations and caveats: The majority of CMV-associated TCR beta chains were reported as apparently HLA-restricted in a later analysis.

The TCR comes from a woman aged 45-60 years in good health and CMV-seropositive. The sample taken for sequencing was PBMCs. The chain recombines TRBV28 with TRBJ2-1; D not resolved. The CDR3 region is CASGPAGSYNEQFF. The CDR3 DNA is TGTGCCAGCGGTCCGGCAGGTTCTTACAATGAGCAGTTCTTC. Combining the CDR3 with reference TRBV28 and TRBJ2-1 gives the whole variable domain DVKVTQSSRYLVKRTGEKVFLECVQDMDHENMFWYRQDPGLGLRLIYFSYDVKMKEKGDIPEGYSVSREKKERFSLILESASTNQTSMYLCASGPAGSYNEQFFGPGTRLTVL.